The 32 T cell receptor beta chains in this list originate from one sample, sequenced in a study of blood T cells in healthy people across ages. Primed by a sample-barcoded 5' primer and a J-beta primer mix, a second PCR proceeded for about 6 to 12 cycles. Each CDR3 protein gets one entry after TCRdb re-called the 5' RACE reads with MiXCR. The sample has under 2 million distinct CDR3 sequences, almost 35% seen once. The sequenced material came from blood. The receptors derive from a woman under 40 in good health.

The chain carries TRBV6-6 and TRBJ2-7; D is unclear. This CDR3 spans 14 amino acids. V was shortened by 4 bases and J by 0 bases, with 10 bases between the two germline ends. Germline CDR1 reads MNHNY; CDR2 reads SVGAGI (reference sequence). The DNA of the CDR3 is TGTGCCAGCAGTTCCTTTGAGCTCTCCTACGAGCAGTACTTC. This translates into CASSSFELSYEQYF.

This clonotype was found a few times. The chain's CDR3 is CASSQSQLNNEQFF. The CDR3 bases are TGTGCCAGCAGCCAATCTCAATTAAACAATGAGCAGTTCTTC. The chain recombines TRBV3-1 with TRBJ2-1; D remains ambiguous. There are 14 residues in the CDR3. CDR1 and CDR2 (germline): LGHDT, YNNKEL (reference sequence). Trimming removed 2 bases from V and 5 bases from J, with 10 bases in between.

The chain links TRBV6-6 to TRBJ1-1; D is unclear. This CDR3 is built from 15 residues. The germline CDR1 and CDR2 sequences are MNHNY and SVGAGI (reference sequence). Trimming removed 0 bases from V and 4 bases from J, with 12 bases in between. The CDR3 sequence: CASSYSREGITEAFF. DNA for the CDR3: TGTGCCAGCAGTTACTCGAGGGAGGGTATCACTGAAGCTTTCTTT.

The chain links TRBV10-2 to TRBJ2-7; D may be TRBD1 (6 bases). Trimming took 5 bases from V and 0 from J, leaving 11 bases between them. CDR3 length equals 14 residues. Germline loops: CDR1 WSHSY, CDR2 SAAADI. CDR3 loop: CASSSQGYSYEQYF. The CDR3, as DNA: TGCGCCAGCAGTTCACAGGGCTACTCCTACGAGCAGTACTTC.

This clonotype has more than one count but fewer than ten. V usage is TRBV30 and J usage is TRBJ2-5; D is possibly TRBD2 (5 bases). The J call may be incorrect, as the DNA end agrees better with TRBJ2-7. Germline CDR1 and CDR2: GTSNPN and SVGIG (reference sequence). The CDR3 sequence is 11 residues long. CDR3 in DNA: TGTGCCTGGAGAGGACGGGGCGAGCAGTACTTC. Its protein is CAWRGRGEQYF.

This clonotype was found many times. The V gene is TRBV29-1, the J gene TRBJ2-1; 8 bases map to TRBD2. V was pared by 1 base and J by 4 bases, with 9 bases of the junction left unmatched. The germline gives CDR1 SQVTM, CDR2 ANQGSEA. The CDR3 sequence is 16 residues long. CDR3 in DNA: TGCAGCGTTGAAGGGCTACGGGGGGGTGCTTACAATGAGCAGTTCTTC. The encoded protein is CSVEGLRGGAYNEQFF.

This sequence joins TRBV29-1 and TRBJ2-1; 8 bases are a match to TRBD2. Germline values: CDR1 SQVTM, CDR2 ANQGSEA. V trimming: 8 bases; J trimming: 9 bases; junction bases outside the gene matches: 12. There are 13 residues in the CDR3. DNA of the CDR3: TGCAGCTCCAGGGACGGGGGGGCAGGTGAGCAGTTCTTC. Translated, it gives CSSRDGGAGEQFF.

The CDR3 sequence: CASSPRDLDNEQFF. The CDR3 bases are TGTGCCAGCAGCCCCAGGGATTTGGACAATGAGCAGTTCTTC. The chain uses TRBV7-7 and TRBJ2-1; D perhaps matches TRBD1 (5 bases). Germline assignment: CDR1 SSHAT and CDR2 FNYEAQ (reference sequence). The CDR3 length is 14 residues. Between the trimmed V and J ends, which lost 5 bases and 5 bases, there was a span of 13 bases.

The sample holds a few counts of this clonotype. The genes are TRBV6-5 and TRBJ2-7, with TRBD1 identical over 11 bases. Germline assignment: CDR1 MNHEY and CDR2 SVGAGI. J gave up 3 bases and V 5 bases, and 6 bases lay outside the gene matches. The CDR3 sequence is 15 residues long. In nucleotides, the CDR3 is TGTGCCAGCAGTGGACAGGGGGCGGGGGGCTACGAGCAGTACTTC. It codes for CASSGQGAGGYEQYF.

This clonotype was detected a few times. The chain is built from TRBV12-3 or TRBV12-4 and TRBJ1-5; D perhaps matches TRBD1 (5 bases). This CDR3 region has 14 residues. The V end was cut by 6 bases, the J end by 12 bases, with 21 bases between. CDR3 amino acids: CASSRAGLGGLQHF. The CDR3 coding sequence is TGTGCCAGCAGCCGAGCTGGTCTCGGGGGACTCCAGCATTTT.

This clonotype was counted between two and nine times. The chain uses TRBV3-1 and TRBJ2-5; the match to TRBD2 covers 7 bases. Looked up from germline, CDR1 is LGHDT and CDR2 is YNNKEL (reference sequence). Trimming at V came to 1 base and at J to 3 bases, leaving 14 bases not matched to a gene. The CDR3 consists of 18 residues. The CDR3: CASSQALGGTTHEETQYF. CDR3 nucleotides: TGTGCCAGCAGCCAAGCCCTCGGGGGGACTACCCATGAAGAGACCCAGTACTTC.

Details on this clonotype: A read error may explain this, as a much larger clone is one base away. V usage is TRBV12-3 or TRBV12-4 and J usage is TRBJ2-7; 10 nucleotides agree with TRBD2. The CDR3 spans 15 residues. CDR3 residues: CASSSGLAASYKQYF. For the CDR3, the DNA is TGTGCCAGCAGCTCCGGACTAGCGGCCTCCTACAAGCAGTACTTC.

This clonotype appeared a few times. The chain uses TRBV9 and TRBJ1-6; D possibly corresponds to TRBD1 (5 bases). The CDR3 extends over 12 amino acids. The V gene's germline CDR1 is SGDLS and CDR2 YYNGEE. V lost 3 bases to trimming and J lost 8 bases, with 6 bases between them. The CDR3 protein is CASSGDHSPLHF. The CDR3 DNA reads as TGTGCCAGCAGCGGGGACCATTCACCCCTCCACTTT.

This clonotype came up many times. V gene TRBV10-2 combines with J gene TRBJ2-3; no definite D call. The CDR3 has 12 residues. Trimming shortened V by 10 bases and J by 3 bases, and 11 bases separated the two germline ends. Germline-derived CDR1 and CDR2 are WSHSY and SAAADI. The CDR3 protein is CATALITDTQYF. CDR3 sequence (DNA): TGCGCCACCGCCCTAATTACAGATACGCAGTATTTT.

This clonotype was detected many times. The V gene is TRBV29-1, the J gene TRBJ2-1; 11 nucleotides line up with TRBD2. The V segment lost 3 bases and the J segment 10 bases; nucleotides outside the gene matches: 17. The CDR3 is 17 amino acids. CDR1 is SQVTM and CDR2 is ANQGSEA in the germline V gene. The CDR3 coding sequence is TGCAGCGTTGACCCATATATAGCGGGAGGGCCGGGGGAGGAGCAGTTCTTC. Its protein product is CSVDPYIAGGPGEEQFF.

The CDR3 DNA reads as TGTGCCAGCACCATAGGGAGGGGCGGAAGGGAGGGGGAACAGTTCCAAGAGACCCAGTACTTC. It specifies CASTIGRGGREGEQFQETQYF. The rearrangement links TRBV7-8 to TRBJ2-5; maybe TRBD2 (7 bases). There are 21 residues in the CDR3. The germline V gene encodes CDR1 SGHVS and CDR2 FQNEAQ. V dropped 7 bases and J dropped 1 base, with 34 bases sitting between them. The variable domain in full, with the rest retrieved from reference TRBV7-8 and TRBJ2-5, is GAGVSQSPRYKVAKRGQDVALRCDPISGHVSLFWYQQALGQGPEFLTYFQNEAQLDKSGLPSDRFFAERPEGSVSTLKIQRTQQEDSAVYLCASTIGRGGREGEQFQETQYFGPGTRLLVL.

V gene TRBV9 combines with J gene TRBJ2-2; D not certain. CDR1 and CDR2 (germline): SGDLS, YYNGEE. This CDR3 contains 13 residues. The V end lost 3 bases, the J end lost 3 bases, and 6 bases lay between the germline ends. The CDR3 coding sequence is TGTGCCAGCAGCGGGATTTACACCGGGGAGCTGTTTTTT. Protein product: CASSGIYTGELFF.

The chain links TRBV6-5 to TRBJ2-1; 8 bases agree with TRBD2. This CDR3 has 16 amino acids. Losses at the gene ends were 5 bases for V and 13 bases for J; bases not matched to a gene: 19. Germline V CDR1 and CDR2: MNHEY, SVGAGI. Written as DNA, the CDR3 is TGTGCCAGCAGTCCATTAGCGGGGAGCTCCTACAATGGACAGTTCTTC. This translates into CASSPLAGSSYNGQFF.

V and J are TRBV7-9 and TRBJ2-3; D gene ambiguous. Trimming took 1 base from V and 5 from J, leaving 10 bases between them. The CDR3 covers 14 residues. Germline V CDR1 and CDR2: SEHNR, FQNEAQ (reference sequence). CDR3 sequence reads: CASSLVERGDTQYF. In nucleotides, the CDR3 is TGTGCCAGCAGCTTAGTAGAGAGAGGAGATACGCAGTATTTT.

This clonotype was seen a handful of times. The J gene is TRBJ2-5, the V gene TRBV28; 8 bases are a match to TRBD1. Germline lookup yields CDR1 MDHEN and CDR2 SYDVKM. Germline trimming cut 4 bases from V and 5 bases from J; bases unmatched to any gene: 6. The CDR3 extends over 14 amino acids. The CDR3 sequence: CASSSTDRAETQYF. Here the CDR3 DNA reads TGTGCCAGCAGTTCCACGGACAGGGCTGAGACCCAGTACTTC.

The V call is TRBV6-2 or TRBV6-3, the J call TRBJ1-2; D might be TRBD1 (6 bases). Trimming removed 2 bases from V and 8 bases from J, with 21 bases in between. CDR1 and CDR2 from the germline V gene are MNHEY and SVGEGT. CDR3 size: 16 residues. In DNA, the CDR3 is TGTGCCAGCAGTTACCCTCTACAGGGCCTGAGGGGCGGCTACACCTTC. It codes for CASSYPLQGLRGGYTF.

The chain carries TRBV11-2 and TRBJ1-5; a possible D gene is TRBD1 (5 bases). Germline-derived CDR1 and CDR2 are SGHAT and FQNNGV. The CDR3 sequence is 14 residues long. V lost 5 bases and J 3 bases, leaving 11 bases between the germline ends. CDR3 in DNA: TGTGCCAGCAGCCTACCAGGGCACAATCAGCCCCAGCATTTT. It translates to CASSLPGHNQPQHF.

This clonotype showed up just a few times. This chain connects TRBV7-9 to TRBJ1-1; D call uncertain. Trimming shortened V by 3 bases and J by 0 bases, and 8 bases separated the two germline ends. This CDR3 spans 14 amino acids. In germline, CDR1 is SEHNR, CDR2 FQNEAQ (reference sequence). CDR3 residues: CASSFNTVNTEAFF. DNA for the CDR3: TGTGCCAGCAGCTTTAACACTGTGAACACTGAAGCTTTCTTT.

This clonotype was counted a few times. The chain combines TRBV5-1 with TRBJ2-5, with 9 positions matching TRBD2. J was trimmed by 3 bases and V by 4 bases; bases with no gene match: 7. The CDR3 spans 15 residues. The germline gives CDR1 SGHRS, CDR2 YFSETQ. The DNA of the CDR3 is TGCGCCAGCAGCCCAGAGGCTAGCGGGAAAGAGACCCAGTACTTC. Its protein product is CASSPEASGKETQYF.

Here the CDR3 reads CASISGGSPETQYF. CDR3 sequence (DNA): TGCGCCAGCATCAGCGGGGGGTCGCCGGAGACCCAGTACTTC. V and J are TRBV5-1 and TRBJ2-5, with 9 nucleotides matching TRBD2. J was trimmed by 5 bases and V by 6 bases; bases with no gene match: 8. Germline assignment: CDR1 SGHRS and CDR2 YFSETQ. The CDR3 totals 14 residues.

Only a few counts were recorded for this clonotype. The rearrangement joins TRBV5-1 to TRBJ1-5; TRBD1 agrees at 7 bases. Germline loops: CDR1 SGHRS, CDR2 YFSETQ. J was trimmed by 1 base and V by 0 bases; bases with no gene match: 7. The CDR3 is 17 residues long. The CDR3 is CASSLARDRVSNQPQHF. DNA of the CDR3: TGCGCCAGCAGCTTGGCCCGGGACAGAGTGAGCAATCAGCCCCAGCATTTT. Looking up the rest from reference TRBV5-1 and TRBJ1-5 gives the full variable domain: KAGVTQTPRYLIKTRGQQVTLSCSPISGHRSVSWYQQTPGQGLQFLFEYFSETQRNKGNFPGRFSGRQFSNSRSEMNVSTLELGDSALYLCASSLARDRVSNQPQHFGDGTRLSIL.

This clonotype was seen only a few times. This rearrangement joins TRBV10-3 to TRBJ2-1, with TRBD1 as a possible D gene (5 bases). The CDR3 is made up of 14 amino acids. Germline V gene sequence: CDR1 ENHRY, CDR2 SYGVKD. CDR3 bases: TGTGCTCTCTCGACGGACATCGTTTACAATGAGCAGTTCTTC. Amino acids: CALSTDIVYNEQFF.

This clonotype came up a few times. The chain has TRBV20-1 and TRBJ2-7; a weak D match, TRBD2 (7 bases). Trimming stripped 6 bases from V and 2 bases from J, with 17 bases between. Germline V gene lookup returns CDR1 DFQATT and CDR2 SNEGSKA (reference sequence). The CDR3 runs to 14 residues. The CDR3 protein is CSARGGDTPYEQYF. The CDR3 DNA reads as TGCAGTGCGAGGGGGGGGGACACTCCCTACGAGCAGTACTTC.

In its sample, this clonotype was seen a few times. The CDR3 loop reads CASSRTAKGTEQYF. Written as DNA, the CDR3 is TGTGCCAGCAGCAGAACCGCCAAGGGGACCGAGCAGTACTTC. The chain recombines TRBV13 with TRBJ2-5; D could derive from TRBD1 or TRBD2 (5 bases each). The DNA end lines up better with TRBJ2-7; the J call may be wrong. CDR3 length: 14 amino acids. From germline, CDR1 is PRHDT and CDR2 FYEKMQ (reference sequence).

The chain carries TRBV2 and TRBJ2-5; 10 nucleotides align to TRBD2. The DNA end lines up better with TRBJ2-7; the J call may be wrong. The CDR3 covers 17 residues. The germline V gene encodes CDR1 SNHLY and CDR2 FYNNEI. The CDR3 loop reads CASTYNPTGLAVYEQYF. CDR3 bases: TGTGCCAGCACCTATAACCCTACAGGACTAGCGGTATACGAGCAGTACTTC.

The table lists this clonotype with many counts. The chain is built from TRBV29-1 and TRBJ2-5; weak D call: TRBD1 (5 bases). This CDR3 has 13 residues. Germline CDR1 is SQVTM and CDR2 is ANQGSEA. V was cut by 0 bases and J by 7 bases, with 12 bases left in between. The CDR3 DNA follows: TGCAGCGTTGAAGATACAGGCCACGGGACCCAGTACTTC. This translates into CSVEDTGHGTQYF.

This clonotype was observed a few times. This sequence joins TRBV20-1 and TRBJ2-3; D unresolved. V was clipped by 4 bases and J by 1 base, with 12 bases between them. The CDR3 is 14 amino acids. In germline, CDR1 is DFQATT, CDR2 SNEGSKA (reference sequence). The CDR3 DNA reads TGCAGTGCTACTACCGGGCCTCGCACAGATACGCAGTATTTT. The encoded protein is CSATTGPRTDTQYF.